The text below deals with one T cell receptor (beta chain). This sample is part of a study of blood T cell repertoires in COVID-19. Study-level background: PBMCs, B-cell-depleted T cells, or T cells were the source of the cDNA or gDNA that made up the material.

Original analysis: Cell counts per sample came from amplifying reference gene primers. Method: immunoSEQ multiplex PCR; TCRdb's copy keeps in-frame clones and lacks some. Clone size and V and J calls were adopted from that table, with D and trimming inferred from the DNA. The sample yields about 140,000 clones, about 75% seen once. This CDR3 spans 14 amino acids. CDR1 and CDR2 from the germline V gene are SNHLY and FYNNEI. Trimming shortened V by 2 bases and J by 4 bases, and 12 bases separated the two germline ends. The participants were between roughly 18 and 100 years old and came from some 25 US areas.

Input material: PBMCs or T cells enriched from blood (not recorded which). This receptor was identified in a woman between 50 and 59 years old who had recovered from COVID-19. V usage is TRBV2 and J usage is TRBJ2-7; D call uncertain. The CDR3 sequence is CASSELIQSYEQYF. The CDR3 DNA follows: TGTGCCAGCAGTGAACTTATTCAGTCATACGAGCAGTACTTC.